This TCR beta chain is from a study of CD8+ T cells in alopecia areata. Study details: Tofacitinib was taken orally by treated patients, and the dose was 5 to 10 mg twice daily. Patients remained on tofacitinib for 6 to 18 months and then went 6 months without it. Scoring treated patients' severity relied on the percentage of scalp area affected.

Treatment of the sample: oral pan-JAK inhibitor, 5-10 mg twice daily. Researchers gathered lesional scalp punch biopsies and peripheral blood from patients with alopecia areata. Extracted RNA was reverse transcribed, and the resulting cDNA served as sequencing template. Measured with immunoSEQ multiplex PCR; TCRdb has only the in-frame clones, and not every one. The table lists 10,000 to 15,000 clones, about two thirds of them singletons. With regard to this clone: The antigen remains unidentified.

Study-wide points: One nonresponder leaves baseline CD8+ expansion's link to response uncertain.

V was trimmed by 6 bases and J by 5 bases, leaving 17 bases between them. CDR3 length equals 15 residues. CDR1 ENHRY and CDR2 SYGVKD come from the germline V gene. This sequence joins TRBV10-3 and TRBJ2-1, with D possibly TRBD2 on 7 matching bases. The starting material was skin, obtained at week 4, from a patient treated with tofacitinib. The clonotype was recovered from a human donor with alopecia areata. CDR3 DNA sequence: TGTGCCATCAGAGGGGGGGAGGCAACTCACAATGAGCAGTTCTTC. Translated: CAIRGGEATHNEQFF.